Listed below are T cell receptor beta chains from one sample, sequenced in a study of OX40 agonist ivuxolimab in advanced cancers. TCRdb's copy holds only in-frame clones and misses some; the assay was immunoSEQ multiplex PCR. The repertoire has more than 70,000 clones, roughly 93% of them found once; the top ten carry under 3.5%. The specimen comprised CD4+ or CD8+ T cells sorted from blood, sampled in a trial of the OX40 agonist ivuxolimab. These receptor sequences come from an adult with an advanced solid tumor such as melanoma, head and neck, liver or kidney cancer. The CDR3 runs from the conserved cysteine through the conserved F or W. A D gene is named only where the DNA matches it firmly. Some rows mark clone size as missing; the rest say once, few, many or name a class of expanded clone.

clone_size,d_call,v_call,j_call,cdr3_aa,cdr3_nt
.,.,TRBV4-2,TRBJ1-6,CASSQDQRNSPLHF,TGTGCCAGCAGCCAAGATCAGAGAAATTCACCCCTCCACTTT
.,.,TRBV20-1,TRBJ2-5,CSARAGLVGYF,TGCAGTGCTAGAGCCGGGCTAGTTGGTTACTTC
.,TRBD1,TRBV7-9,TRBJ2-3,CASSLGSATGLADTQYF,TGTGCCAGCAGCTTAGGGTCGGCGACAGGGCTGGCAGATACGCAGTATTTT
.,TRBD2,TRBV2,TRBJ2-5,CASTGTSGGETQYF,TGTGCCAGCACCGGGACTAGCGGGGGAGAGACCCAGTACTTC
.,TRBD2,TRBV28,TRBJ2-1,CASSFRGLRVDRFQQFF,TGTGCCAGCAGTTTCCGGGGACTACGGGTGGATCGGTTTCAGCAGTTCTTC
.,.,TRBV28,TRBJ2-7,CASRSGTSYEQYF,TGTGCCAGCAGATCCGGGACAAGCTACGAGCAGTACTTC
once,TRBD2,TRBV11-2,TRBJ2-5,CASSSSGTSGGPKETQYF,TGTGCCAGCAGCTCATCCGGGACTAGCGGGGGGCCAAAAGAGACCCAGTACTTC
.,.,TRBV27,TRBJ2-5,CASKGTQYF,TGTGCCAGCAAGGGGACCCAGTACTTC
once,TRBD1,TRBV18,TRBJ2-4,CASSPLEGAAKNIQYF,TGTGCCAGCTCACCACTAGAGGGGGCTGCCAAAAACATTCAGTACTTC
.,.,TRBV18,TRBJ2-2,CASSPQWTANTGELFF,TGTGCCAGCTCACCACAATGGACAGCGAACACCGGGGAGCTGTTTTTT
.,.,TRBV18,TRBJ1-5,CASSRGGVNQPQHF,TGTGCCAGCTCACGGGGAGGAGTTAATCAGCCCCAGCATTTT
.,.,TRBV18,TRBJ2-3,CASSPGIQDTQYF,TGTGCCAGCTCACCAGGGATTCAAGATACGCAGTATTTT
.,.,TRBV10-3,TRBJ1-5,CAISRDPLEQPQHF,TGTGCCATCAGCAGGGACCCACTTGAACAGCCCCAGCATTTT
.,.,TRBV27,TRBJ1-2,CASSPRGGSGYTF,TGTGCCAGCAGCCCAAGGGGAGGTAGTGGCTACACCTTC
.,.,TRBV15,TRBJ1-1,CATSVLGPTEAFF,TGTGCCACCAGCGTTCTCGGACCCACTGAAGCTTTCTTT
.,.,TRBV11-3,TRBJ1-1,CASSPGGLETEAFF,TGTGCCAGCAGTCCTGGCGGGTTGGAGACTGAAGCTTTCTTT
.,.,TRBV6-5,TRBJ2-5,CASSGHRGETQYF,TGTGCCAGCTCCGGGCACAGAGGGGAGACCCAGTACTTC
.,.,TRBV14,TRBJ2-5,CASSQSRRETQYF,TGTGCCAGCAGCCAATCTAGACGAGAGACCCAGTACTTC
.,TRBD2,TRBV7-9,TRBJ2-2,CASRRLAANTGELFF,TGTGCCAGCAGACGACTAGCGGCGAACACCGGGGAGCTGTTTTTT
.,.,TRBV7-9,TRBJ1-4,CASEGGGEKLFF,TGTGCCAGCGAAGGAGGGGGGGAAAAACTGTTTTTT
.,.,TRBV28,TRBJ1-1,CASSQTGTEAFF,TGTGCCAGCAGTCAGACAGGCACTGAAGCTTTCTTT
.,TRBD2,TRBV5-1,TRBJ2-7,CASSLLGGALSYEQYF,TGCGCCAGCAGCCTCCTGGGAGGGGCCCTGTCCTACGAGCAGTACTTC
few,TRBD1,TRBV10-3,TRBJ2-7,CAIASLGQGGEQYF,TGTGCCATCGCCAGCCTAGGACAGGGTGGCGAGCAGTACTTC
.,.,TRBV29-1,TRBJ2-7,CSVEDPSQPSSYEQYF,TGCAGCGTTGAAGATCCGTCGCAGCCGAGCTCCTACGAGCAGTACTTC
.,.,TRBV11-2,TRBJ2-7,CASSQGLSSYEQYF,TGTGCCAGCAGCCAAGGACTATCCTCCTACGAGCAGTACTTC
.,.,TRBV4-2,TRBJ2-1,CASSHRDLQNEQFF,TGTGCCAGCAGCCATCGGGACTTACAAAATGAGCAGTTCTTC
.,.,TRBV6-5,TRBJ1-2,CASSPRGGRSYGYTF,TGTGCCAGCAGCCCCCGGGGGGGTAGAAGCTATGGCTACACCTTC
.,.,TRBV28,TRBJ1-5,CASHDLSGYYSNQPQHF,TGTGCCAGCCATGACCTCTCAGGGTACTATAGCAATCAGCCCCAGCATTTT
.,TRBD1,TRBV11-2,TRBJ1-2,CASSLGTGDYGYTF,TGTGCCAGCAGCTTAGGGACAGGGGACTATGGCTACACCTTC
.,TRBD2,TRBV9,TRBJ2-1,CASSPSGEFF,TGTGCCAGCAGCCCCAGCGGGGAGTTCTTC
.,.,TRBV7-2,TRBJ1-2,CASSGNGANIDGYTF,TGTGCCAGCAGCGGTAACGGTGCTAATATTGATGGCTACACCTTC
.,.,TRBV5-1,TRBJ1-6,CASSLEAQSSYNSPLHF,TGCGCCAGCAGCTTGGAGGCGCAGAGCTCCTATAATTCACCCCTCCACTTT
once,.,TRBV27,TRBJ1-1,CASAGRKNTEAFF,TGTGCCAGTGCTGGACGGAAGAACACTGAAGCTTTCTTT